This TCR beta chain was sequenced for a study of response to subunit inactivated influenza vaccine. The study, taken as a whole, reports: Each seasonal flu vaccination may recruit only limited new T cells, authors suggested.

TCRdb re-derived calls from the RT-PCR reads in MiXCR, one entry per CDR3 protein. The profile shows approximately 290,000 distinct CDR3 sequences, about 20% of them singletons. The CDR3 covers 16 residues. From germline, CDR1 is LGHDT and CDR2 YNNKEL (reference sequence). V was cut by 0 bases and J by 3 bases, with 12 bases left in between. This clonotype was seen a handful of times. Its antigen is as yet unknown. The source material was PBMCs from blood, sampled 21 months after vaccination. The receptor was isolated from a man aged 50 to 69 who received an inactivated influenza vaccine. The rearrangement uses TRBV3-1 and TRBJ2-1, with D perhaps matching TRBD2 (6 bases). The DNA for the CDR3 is TGTGCCAGCAGCCAAGACGGACTAACAGACTACAATGAGCAGTTCTTC. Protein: CASSQDGLTDYNEQFF.